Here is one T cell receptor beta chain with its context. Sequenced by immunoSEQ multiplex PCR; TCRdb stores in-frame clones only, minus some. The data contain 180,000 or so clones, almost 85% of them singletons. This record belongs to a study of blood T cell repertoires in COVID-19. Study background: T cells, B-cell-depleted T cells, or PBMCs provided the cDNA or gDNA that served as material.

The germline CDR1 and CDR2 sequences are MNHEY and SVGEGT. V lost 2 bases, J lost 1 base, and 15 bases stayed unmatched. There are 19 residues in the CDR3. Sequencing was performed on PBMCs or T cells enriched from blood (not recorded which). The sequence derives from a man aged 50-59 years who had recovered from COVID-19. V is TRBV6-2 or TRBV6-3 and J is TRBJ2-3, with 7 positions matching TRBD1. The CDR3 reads CASSYPRQGRGPGTDTQYF. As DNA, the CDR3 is TGTGCCAGCAGTTACCCTCGACAGGGAAGGGGACCGGGCACAGATACGCAGTATTTT.